The subject of this entry is one TCR beta chain. Its antigen is unidentified. A second PCR of about 6 to 12 cycles used a sample-barcoded 5' primer and a J-beta primer mix. Any given sample supplied a minimum of 3 million CDR3-containing paired-end reads. In TCRdb, the 5' RACE reads were re-called with MiXCR into one record per CDR3 protein. The table includes 650,000 to 900,000 distinct CDR3 sequences, less than 80% detected once. These data are taken from a study of blood T cells in healthy people across ages. Whole-study findings and limits: While age rose, TCR beta diversity per million T cells dropped in a roughly linear way.

This TCR derives from a man younger than 45 in good health. The sequenced sample was blood.

The CDR3 DNA follows: TGTGCCAGCAGCCCCACAGGGGGCTTAAATCAGCCCCAGCATTTT. Residues: CASSPTGGLNQPQHF. V gene TRBV3-1 combines with J gene TRBJ1-5; 9 nucleotides line up with TRBD1. The J segment lost 4 bases and the V segment lost 4 bases, leaving 5 bases of the junction unmatched. The CDR3 sequence is 15 residues long. Germline lookup yields CDR1 LGHDT and CDR2 YNNKEL (reference sequence).